This T cell receptor (beta chain) was found in a study of blood T cell dynamics during melanoma immunotherapy. Study overall: Metastatic melanoma patients received first-line pembrolizumab or nivolumab plus ipilimumab.

Germline values: CDR1 LGHNA, CDR2 YNFKEQ. Trimming cost V 0 bases and J 5 bases; bases outside gene matches: 3. The CDR3 covers 16 residues. Assay used: immunoSEQ multiplex PCR; TCRdb lists only in-frame clones, some missing. The data contain thousands of clones, 80% to 95% of them singletons. Sample time point: pre-treatment baseline. One draw preceded checkpoint blockade; another followed its first cycle at week 3. At 12 weeks after first infusion, RECIST 1.1 defined response for most patients. Patients with prior systemic cancer treatment, concomitant immunosuppressants, or other active malignancies were excluded.

This TCR was recovered from a human donor with melanoma. The specimen comprised effector memory CD8+ T cells from blood, sampled from a patient treated with checkpoint blockade. The rearrangement joins TRBV4-2 to TRBJ2-1; TRBD2 matches at 11 bases. The chain's CDR3 is CASSQELAGENNEQFF. CDR3 in DNA: TGTGCCAGCAGCCAAGAACTAGCGGGAGAAAACAATGAGCAGTTCTTC.